This T cell receptor (beta chain) derives from a study of CD8 T cells in Susac syndrome (dated by TCRdb to the late 2010s). Context from the whole study: Repertoire sequencing was used to test whether CD8+ T cell activation and differentiation in Susac syndrome was antigen driven.

Peripheral blood CD8+ and CD4+ T cells from healthy donors, Susac syndrome patients and multiple sclerosis patients were profiled using high-throughput TCR beta sequencing. The multiple sclerosis controls were treatment-naive patients who had stable or active relapsing-remitting disease and met the revised McDonald criteria. Bulk CD8+ and CD4+ T cells were purified by magnetic negative isolation, while CD8+ TEMRA cells were enriched using FACS. Blood was collected in EDTA tubes and processed within 24 hours, with PBMCs isolated through density gradient centrifugation. PBMCs destined for TCR sequencing were cryopreserved in liquid nitrogen and later thawed in a 37 °C water bath. The sorted or isolated CD4+, CD8+ and CD8+ TEMRA cells had a purity of 90% or higher. About this clonotype: Its target antigen remains unknown. Within one base of it there is no much larger clone, and no base qualities were kept.

RNA was extracted using the RNeasy kit, and roughly 0.5 to 1 ug of the RNA was reverse transcribed with random hexamers. TCR beta CDR3 regions were amplified with the immunoSEQ multiplex PCR assay covering 54 Vbeta and 13 Jbeta segments. Bias from PCR amplification was corrected by using a synthetic template baseline for primer optimization and for computational correction. The study's own analysis went as follows. Only productive sequences were kept, with reads annotated to V, D and J genes according to IMGT and analyzed in immunoSEQ Analyzer. Clonality was computed as one minus Shannon entropy normalized by log2 of the number of productive unique sequences. For each patient and control, public and private clones were evaluated within the 100 most prevalent clones. A clone was defined as Susac-specific if it was absent from the healthy and MS cohorts, from more than 850 published viral clones and from other ImmuneACCESS disease sequences. The public sequencing data were trimmed at Q25 with fastp and processed into clonotypes with MiXCR by TCRdb, which kept only in-frame beta chains. A single entry per CDR3 protein holds the most common genes and DNA from its merged rows. The V and J calls, along with clone size, are taken from TCRdb and not from the paper's own processing. The sample table contains 170,000 or so distinct CDR3 sequences; only one count was recorded for about 93% of them. More than 0.08% of the sample is taken by the ten largest.

What the authors observed across the whole study: The number of individuals in the TCR sequencing and HLA analysis was acknowledged as relatively small.

Sequenced input: CD4+ T cells from PBMCs. This TCR was sampled from a human donor with multiple sclerosis.

The CDR3 region has the sequence CASSRPAGGPHTQYF. The sequenced DNA is TGTGCCAGCAGCCGACCAGCGGGGGGCCCTCATACGCAGTATTTT. The chain is assembled from TRBV9 and TRBJ2-3; 9 bases in the middle match TRBD2. The CDR3 holds 15 amino acids from the cysteine to the phenylalanine. Of all the DNA, just the CDR3 is kept, 45 bases in frame from base 1. Germline trimming amounts to 4 bases on V and 7 bases on J, with 10 as the count of junction bases outside the gene matches. Reading the germline V gene gives CDR1 SGDLS and CDR2 YYNGEE.